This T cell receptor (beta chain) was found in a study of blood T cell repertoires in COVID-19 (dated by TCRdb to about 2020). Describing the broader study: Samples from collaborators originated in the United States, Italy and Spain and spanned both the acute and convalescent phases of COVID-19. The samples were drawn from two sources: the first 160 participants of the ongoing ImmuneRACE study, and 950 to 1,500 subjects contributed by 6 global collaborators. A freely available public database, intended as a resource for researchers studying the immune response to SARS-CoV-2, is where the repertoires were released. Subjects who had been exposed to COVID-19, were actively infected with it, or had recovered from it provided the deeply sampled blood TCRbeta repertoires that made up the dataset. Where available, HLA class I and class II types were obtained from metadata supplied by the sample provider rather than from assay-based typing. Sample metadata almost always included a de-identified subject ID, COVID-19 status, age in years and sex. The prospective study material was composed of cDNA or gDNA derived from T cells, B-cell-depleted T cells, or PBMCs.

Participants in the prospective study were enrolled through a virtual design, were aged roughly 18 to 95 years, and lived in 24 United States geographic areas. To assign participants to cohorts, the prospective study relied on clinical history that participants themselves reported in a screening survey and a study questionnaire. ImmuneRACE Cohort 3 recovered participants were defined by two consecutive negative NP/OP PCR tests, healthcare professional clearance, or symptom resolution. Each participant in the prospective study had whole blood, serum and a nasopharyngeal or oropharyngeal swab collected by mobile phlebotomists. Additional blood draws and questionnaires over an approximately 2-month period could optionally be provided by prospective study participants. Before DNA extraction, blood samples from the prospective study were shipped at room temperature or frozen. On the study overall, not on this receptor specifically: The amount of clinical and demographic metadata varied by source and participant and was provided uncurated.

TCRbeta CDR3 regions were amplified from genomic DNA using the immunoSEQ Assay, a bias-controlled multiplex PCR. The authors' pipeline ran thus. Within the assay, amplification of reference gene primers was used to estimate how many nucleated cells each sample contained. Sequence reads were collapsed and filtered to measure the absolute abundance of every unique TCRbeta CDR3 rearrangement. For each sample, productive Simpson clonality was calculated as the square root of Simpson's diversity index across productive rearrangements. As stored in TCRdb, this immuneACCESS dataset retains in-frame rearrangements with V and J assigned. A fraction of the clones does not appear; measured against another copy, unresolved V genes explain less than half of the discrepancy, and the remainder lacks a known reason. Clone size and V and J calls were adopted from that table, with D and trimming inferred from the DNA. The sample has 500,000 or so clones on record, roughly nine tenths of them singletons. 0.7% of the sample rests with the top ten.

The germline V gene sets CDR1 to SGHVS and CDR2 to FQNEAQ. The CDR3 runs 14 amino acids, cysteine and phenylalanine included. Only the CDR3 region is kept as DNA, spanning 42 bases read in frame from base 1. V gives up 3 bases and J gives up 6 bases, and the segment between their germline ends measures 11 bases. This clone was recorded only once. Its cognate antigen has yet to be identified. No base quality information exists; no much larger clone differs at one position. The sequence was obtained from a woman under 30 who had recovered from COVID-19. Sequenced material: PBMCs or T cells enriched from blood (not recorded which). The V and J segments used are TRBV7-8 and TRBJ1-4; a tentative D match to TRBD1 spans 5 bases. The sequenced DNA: TGTGCCAGCAGCTTTGTCAAAGGGGATGAAAAACTGTTTTTT. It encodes CASSFVKGDEKLFF.